The rows below give T cell receptor beta chains drawn from one sample of a study of OX40 agonist ivuxolimab in advanced cancers. TCRdb's table, derived via immunoSEQ multiplex PCR, lists solely in-frame clones and lacks some. The table includes approximately 44,000 clones, about 89% detected once. Sequenced here: CD4+ or CD8+ T cells sorted from blood, sampled in a trial of the OX40 agonist ivuxolimab. These receptors were taken from an adult with an advanced solid tumor such as melanoma, head and neck, liver or kidney cancer. The CDR3 runs from the conserved cysteine through the conserved F or W. Each record gives: J gene, clone size, D gene, V gene, CDR3 protein, CDR3 DNA. A D gene is named only where the DNA matches it firmly. Some rows have no size entry. The others give once, few or many, or a class for an expanded clone.

j_call: TRBJ2-7; clone_size: -; d_call: TRBD1; v_call: TRBV7-9; cdr3_aa: CASSSVGQSYEQYF; cdr3_nt: TGTGCCAGCAGCTCGGTGGGACAGTCCTACGAGCAGTACTTC
j_call: TRBJ1-1; clone_size: -; d_call: -; v_call: TRBV9; cdr3_aa: CASSQQVNTEAFF; cdr3_nt: TGTGCCAGCAGCCAGCAAGTTAACACTGAAGCTTTCTTT
j_call: TRBJ2-5; clone_size: -; d_call: -; v_call: TRBV4-1; cdr3_aa: CASSQGPGERETQYF; cdr3_nt: TGCGCCAGCAGCCAAGGTCCAGGGGAGAGAGAGACCCAGTACTTC
j_call: TRBJ2-7; clone_size: -; d_call: -; v_call: TRBV6-5; cdr3_aa: CASSYVAAEQYF; cdr3_nt: TGTGCCAGCAGTTACGTGGCAGCCGAGCAGTACTTC
j_call: TRBJ2-7; clone_size: few; d_call: -; v_call: TRBV27; cdr3_aa: CASSFARPPYEQYF; cdr3_nt: TGTGCCAGCAGTTTTGCCCGACCGCCCTACGAGCAGTACTTC
j_call: TRBJ1-3; clone_size: -; d_call: -; v_call: TRBV5-4; cdr3_aa: CASSQPEVSGNTIYF; cdr3_nt: TGTGCCAGCAGCCAGCCGGAGGTATCTGGAAACACCATATATTTT
j_call: TRBJ1-1; clone_size: -; d_call: -; v_call: TRBV15; cdr3_aa: CATSAPGEVTMNTEAFF; cdr3_nt: TGTGCCACCAGCGCGCCTGGGGAAGTGACCATGAACACTGAAGCTTTCTTT
j_call: TRBJ2-6; clone_size: -; d_call: TRBD1; v_call: TRBV27; cdr3_aa: CASSSRDSSSGANVLTF; cdr3_nt: TGTGCCAGCAGTTCCAGGGACAGCAGCTCTGGGGCCAACGTCCTGACTTTC
j_call: TRBJ1-2; clone_size: few; d_call: -; v_call: TRBV5-1; cdr3_aa: CASSFNGHGYTF; cdr3_nt: TGCGCCAGCAGCTTTAATGGACATGGCTACACCTTC
j_call: TRBJ2-2; clone_size: -; d_call: -; v_call: TRBV6-6; cdr3_aa: CASSPSGGAGPGELFF; cdr3_nt: TGTGCCAGCAGCCCTAGTGGGGGGGCCGGTCCCGGGGAGCTGTTTTTT
j_call: TRBJ1-2; clone_size: few; d_call: -; v_call: TRBV7-9; cdr3_aa: CASSLGPWQVNYGYTF; cdr3_nt: TGTGCCAGCAGCTTAGGCCCTTGGCAGGTTAACTATGGCTACACCTTC
j_call: TRBJ1-1; clone_size: -; d_call: -; v_call: TRBV23-1; cdr3_aa: CASTSFARTEAFF; cdr3_nt: TGCGCCAGCACCAGTTTTGCGCGCACTGAAGCTTTCTTT
j_call: TRBJ1-1; clone_size: -; d_call: -; v_call: TRBV5-1; cdr3_aa: CASSQKGSEGTEAFF; cdr3_nt: TGCGCCAGCAGCCAGAAGGGCTCAGAGGGGACTGAAGCTTTCTTT
j_call: TRBJ2-7; clone_size: -; d_call: -; v_call: TRBV25-1; cdr3_aa: CASAGRTGYEQYF; cdr3_nt: TGTGCCAGCGCCGGACGGACTGGATACGAGCAGTACTTC
j_call: TRBJ2-3; clone_size: -; d_call: -; v_call: TRBV11-2; cdr3_aa: CASSPAGTPFGTQYF; cdr3_nt: TGTGCCAGCAGCCCAGCCGGGACTCCCTTCGGTACGCAGTATTTT
j_call: TRBJ2-7; clone_size: -; d_call: -; v_call: TRBV19; cdr3_aa: CASSKDSAYEQYF; cdr3_nt: TGTGCCAGTAGTAAAGACAGTGCCTACGAGCAGTACTTC
j_call: TRBJ2-7; clone_size: once; d_call: -; v_call: TRBV18; cdr3_aa: CASSLLTSYEQYF; cdr3_nt: TGTGCCAGCTCACTCCTCACAAGCTACGAGCAGTACTTC
j_call: TRBJ2-3; clone_size: -; d_call: -; v_call: TRBV5-4; cdr3_aa: CASSLATSGGTDTQYF; cdr3_nt: TGTGCCAGCAGCTTGGCCACTAGTGGGGGCACAGATACGCAGTATTTT
j_call: TRBJ2-7; clone_size: once; d_call: TRBD1; v_call: TRBV5-6; cdr3_aa: CASIRSDRGRDHEQYF; cdr3_nt: TGTGCCAGCATACGATCGGACAGGGGGCGCGATCACGAGCAGTACTTC
j_call: TRBJ1-1; clone_size: -; d_call: -; v_call: TRBV6-5; cdr3_aa: CASEGMNTEAFF; cdr3_nt: TGTGCCAGCGAGGGGATGAACACTGAAGCTTTCTTT
j_call: TRBJ2-5; clone_size: -; d_call: TRBD2; v_call: TRBV27; cdr3_aa: CASSFTSGGAETQYF; cdr3_nt: TGTGCCAGCAGTTTCACTAGCGGGGGTGCAGAGACCCAGTACTTC
j_call: TRBJ1-1; clone_size: few; d_call: -; v_call: TRBV6-5; cdr3_aa: CASSEGHLNTEAFF; cdr3_nt: TGTGCCAGCAGCGAAGGACACTTGAACACTGAAGCTTTCTTT
j_call: TRBJ1-6; clone_size: -; d_call: -; v_call: TRBV27; cdr3_aa: CASSLSLSHYLPNSPLHF; cdr3_nt: TGTGCCAGCAGTTTATCTTTAAGTCACTACCTACCGAATTCACCCCTCCACTTT
j_call: TRBJ1-1; clone_size: -; d_call: -; v_call: TRBV7-9; cdr3_aa: CASTLGGSNTEAFF; cdr3_nt: TGTGCCAGCACCCTAGGGGGGTCAAACACTGAAGCTTTCTTT
j_call: TRBJ2-7; clone_size: -; d_call: TRBD1; v_call: TRBV7-8; cdr3_aa: CASSPLTGGSSYEQYF; cdr3_nt: TGTGCCAGCAGCCCCCTGACAGGGGGTTCCTCCTACGAGCAGTACTTC
j_call: TRBJ2-7; clone_size: -; d_call: -; v_call: TRBV11-2; cdr3_aa: CASSSFQSYEQYF; cdr3_nt: TGTGCCAGCAGCTCATTTCAAAGCTACGAGCAGTACTTC
j_call: TRBJ1-5; clone_size: -; d_call: -; v_call: TRBV6-1; cdr3_aa: CASSGLKGDSNQPQHF; cdr3_nt: TGTGCCAGCAGTGGGTTAAAAGGGGACAGCAATCAGCCCCAGCATTTT
j_call: TRBJ2-6; clone_size: -; d_call: -; v_call: TRBV27; cdr3_aa: CASMAYFTGANVLTF; cdr3_nt: TGTGCCAGTATGGCTTACTTCACTGGGGCCAACGTCCTGACTTTC
j_call: TRBJ1-1; clone_size: once; d_call: -; v_call: TRBV7-9; cdr3_aa: CASSLGVGGPEAFF; cdr3_nt: TGTGCCAGCAGCTTAGGCGTGGGGGGACCTGAAGCTTTCTTT
j_call: TRBJ2-5; clone_size: -; d_call: -; v_call: TRBV4-3; cdr3_aa: CASSQDLQVEQETQYF; cdr3_nt: TGCGCCAGCAGCCAAGATCTCCAGGTAGAGCAAGAGACCCAGTACTTC
j_call: TRBJ2-5; clone_size: -; d_call: -; v_call: TRBV7-9; cdr3_aa: CASSLYVDRTGETQYF; cdr3_nt: TGTGCCAGCAGCTTATATGTAGACAGGACTGGTGAGACCCAGTACTTC
j_call: TRBJ1-6; clone_size: -; d_call: -; v_call: TRBV10-2; cdr3_aa: CASKGGSSPLHF; cdr3_nt: TGCGCCAGCAAGGGGGGAAGTTCACCCCTCCACTTT
j_call: TRBJ1-5; clone_size: -; d_call: -; v_call: TRBV11-2; cdr3_aa: CASSSAEGQPQHF; cdr3_nt: TGTGCCAGCAGCTCAGCGGAGGGACAGCCCCAGCATTTT
j_call: TRBJ1-5; clone_size: -; d_call: -; v_call: TRBV25-1; cdr3_aa: CASSVQGNQPQHF; cdr3_nt: TGTGCCAGCAGTGTGCAGGGCAATCAGCCCCAGCATTTT
j_call: TRBJ2-3; clone_size: -; d_call: TRBD2; v_call: TRBV5-4; cdr3_aa: CASSPRLAGTDTQYF; cdr3_nt: TGTGCCAGCAGCCCCCGACTAGCTGGCACAGATACGCAGTATTTT
j_call: TRBJ2-1; clone_size: -; d_call: -; v_call: TRBV2; cdr3_aa: CASSERRAYNEQFF; cdr3_nt: TGTGCCAGCAGTGAGCGGAGGGCCTACAATGAGCAGTTCTTC
j_call: TRBJ1-1; clone_size: -; d_call: -; v_call: TRBV4-2; cdr3_aa: CASSQGVGTEAFF; cdr3_nt: TGTGCCAGCAGCCAAGGAGTGGGCACTGAAGCTTTCTTT
j_call: TRBJ1-1; clone_size: once; d_call: -; v_call: TRBV9; cdr3_aa: CASSVGTGGPEAFF; cdr3_nt: TGTGCCAGCAGCGTAGGAACAGGTGGGCCTGAAGCTTTCTTT
j_call: TRBJ1-1; clone_size: -; d_call: -; v_call: TRBV7-9; cdr3_aa: CASSLEVREEAFF; cdr3_nt: TGTGCCAGCAGCTTAGAGGTCCGAGAGGAAGCTTTCTTT
j_call: TRBJ1-1; clone_size: few; d_call: -; v_call: TRBV28; cdr3_aa: CASSSLREAFF; cdr3_nt: TGTGCCAGCAGTTCCCTTAGGGAAGCTTTCTTT
j_call: TRBJ1-6; clone_size: -; d_call: -; v_call: TRBV5-6; cdr3_aa: CASSFATVNSPLHF; cdr3_nt: TGTGCCAGCAGCTTCGCGACAGTTAATTCACCCCTCCACTTT
j_call: TRBJ2-7; clone_size: few; d_call: -; v_call: TRBV6-5; cdr3_aa: CASSPDGYEQYF; cdr3_nt: TGTGCCAGCAGTCCAGACGGCTACGAGCAGTACTTC
j_call: TRBJ2-7; clone_size: -; d_call: -; v_call: TRBV7-9; cdr3_aa: CASSFLTTYEQYF; cdr3_nt: TGTGCCAGCAGCTTTTTAACTACCTACGAGCAGTACTTC
j_call: TRBJ2-7; clone_size: once; d_call: TRBD1; v_call: TRBV4-3; cdr3_aa: CASSQETGEFGEQYF; cdr3_nt: TGCGCCAGCAGCCAAGAGACAGGGGAGTTCGGCGAGCAGTACTTC
j_call: TRBJ2-3; clone_size: -; d_call: TRBD2; v_call: TRBV4-2; cdr3_aa: CASSLAGDLTDTQYF; cdr3_nt: TGTGCCAGCAGCTTAGCGGGGGATTTAACGGATACGCAGTATTTT
j_call: TRBJ2-7; clone_size: -; d_call: -; v_call: TRBV10-3; cdr3_aa: CAISESRGAPEQYF; cdr3_nt: TGTGCCATCAGTGAGTCGAGGGGCGCGCCAGAGCAGTACTTC
j_call: TRBJ2-5; clone_size: -; d_call: -; v_call: TRBV29-1; cdr3_aa: CSAPEGRETQYF; cdr3_nt: TGCAGCGCCCCTGAGGGTAGAGAGACCCAGTACTTC
j_call: TRBJ1-1; clone_size: -; d_call: -; v_call: TRBV14; cdr3_aa: CASSLQGYTEAFF; cdr3_nt: TGTGCCAGCAGCCTTCAGGGGTACACTGAAGCTTTCTTT
j_call: TRBJ2-7; clone_size: -; d_call: -; v_call: TRBV6-1; cdr3_aa: CASSELDLTISYEQYF; cdr3_nt: TGTGCCAGCAGTGAACTTGATTTAACAATATCCTACGAGCAGTACTTC
j_call: TRBJ1-2; clone_size: -; d_call: TRBD1; v_call: TRBV6-5; cdr3_aa: CASSGQGASGYTF; cdr3_nt: TGTGCCAGCAGCGGACAGGGGGCGTCTGGCTACACCTTC
j_call: TRBJ1-1; clone_size: once; d_call: -; v_call: TRBV9; cdr3_aa: CASSVGDMNTEAFF; cdr3_nt: TGTGCCAGCAGCGTGGGGGATATGAACACTGAAGCTTTCTTT
j_call: TRBJ2-7; clone_size: -; d_call: -; v_call: TRBV5-6; cdr3_aa: CASSFGTFDGYEQYF; cdr3_nt: TGTGCCAGCAGCTTCGGGACCTTTGATGGTTACGAGCAGTACTTC
j_call: TRBJ1-1; clone_size: -; d_call: -; v_call: TRBV19; cdr3_aa: CASSMSDGLNTEAFF; cdr3_nt: TGTGCCAGTAGTATGAGTGACGGATTGAACACTGAAGCTTTCTTT
j_call: TRBJ2-7; clone_size: -; d_call: -; v_call: TRBV20-1; cdr3_aa: CSALQGYEQYF; cdr3_nt: TGCAGTGCACTCCAGGGTTACGAGCAGTACTTC
j_call: TRBJ1-1; clone_size: -; d_call: -; v_call: TRBV27; cdr3_aa: CASSDSLDTEAFF; cdr3_nt: TGTGCCAGCAGCGACAGCCTTGACACTGAAGCTTTCTTT
j_call: TRBJ1-5; clone_size: -; d_call: TRBD1; v_call: TRBV18; cdr3_aa: CASSPGTESYSNQPQHF; cdr3_nt: TGTGCCAGCTCACCAGGGACAGAGTCCTATAGCAATCAGCCCCAGCATTTT
j_call: TRBJ1-1; clone_size: -; d_call: -; v_call: TRBV7-2; cdr3_aa: CASSLTANTGLTEAFF; cdr3_nt: TGTGCCAGCAGCTTAACAGCAAATACAGGTCTGACTGAAGCTTTCTTT
j_call: TRBJ2-3; clone_size: once; d_call: -; v_call: TRBV7-9; cdr3_aa: CASSLAEGGASDTQYF; cdr3_nt: TGTGCCAGCAGCTTAGCCGAGGGCGGGGCCTCCGATACGCAGTATTTT
j_call: TRBJ2-7; clone_size: -; d_call: TRBD1; v_call: TRBV6-1; cdr3_aa: CASSRTGSYEQYF; cdr3_nt: TGTGCCAGCAGTAGGACAGGGTCCTACGAGCAGTACTTC